The entry below describes one T cell receptor beta chain. Per the original methods: Nucleated cell counts were estimated from reference gene primer amplification. The table came from immunoSEQ multiplex PCR; TCRdb's copy has only in-frame clones and leaves some out. V and J calls and clone size come straight from that table; D and trimming were deduced from the DNA. Seen here are about 120,000 clones, roughly 76% observed once, and the top ten hold more than 9%. V dropped 10 bases and J dropped 4 bases, with 14 bases sitting between them. Germline assignment: CDR1 ENHRY and CDR2 SYGVKD. The CDR3 runs to 14 residues. This entry belongs to a study of blood T cell repertoires in COVID-19. Study background: Collection of acute and convalescent COVID-19 samples took place in the United States, Italy and Spain. Sources were T cells, B-cell-depleted T cells, or PBMCs; the material itself was cDNA or gDNA.

What was sequenced was peripheral blood. The chain joins TRBV10-3 to TRBJ1-6; the D is unclear. This clonotype was obtained from a human donor in a cohort sampled during active COVID-19. CDR3: CATLPGSYNSPLHF. Here the CDR3 DNA reads TGTGCCACCCTTCCTGGCAGTTATAATTCACCCCTCCACTTT.